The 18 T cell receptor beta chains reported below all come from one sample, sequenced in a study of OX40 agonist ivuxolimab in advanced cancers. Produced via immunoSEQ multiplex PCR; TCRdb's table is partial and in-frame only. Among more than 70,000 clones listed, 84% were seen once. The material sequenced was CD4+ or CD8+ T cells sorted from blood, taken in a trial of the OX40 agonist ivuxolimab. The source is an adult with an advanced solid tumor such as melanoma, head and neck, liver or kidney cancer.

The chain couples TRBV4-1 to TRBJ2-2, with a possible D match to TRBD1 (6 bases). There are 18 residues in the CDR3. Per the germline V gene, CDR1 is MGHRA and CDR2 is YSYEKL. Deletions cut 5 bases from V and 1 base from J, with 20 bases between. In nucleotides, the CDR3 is TGCGCCAGCAGCAAGGGGGTAGGAACAGTCCGGAACACCGGGGAGCTGTTTTTT. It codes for CASSKGVGTVRNTGELFF.

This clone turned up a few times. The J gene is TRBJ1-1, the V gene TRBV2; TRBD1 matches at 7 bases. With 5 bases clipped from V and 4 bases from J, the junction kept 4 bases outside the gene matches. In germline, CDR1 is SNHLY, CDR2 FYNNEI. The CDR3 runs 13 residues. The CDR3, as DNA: TGTGCCAGCAGTACAGGGGTCGCCACTGAAGCTTTCTTT. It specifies CASSTGVATEAFF.

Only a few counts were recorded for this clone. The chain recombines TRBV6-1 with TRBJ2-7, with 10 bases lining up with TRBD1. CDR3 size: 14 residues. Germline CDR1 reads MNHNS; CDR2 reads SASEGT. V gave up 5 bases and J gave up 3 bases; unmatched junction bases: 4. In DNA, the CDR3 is TGTGCCAGCAGTATCCGGACAGGGGGCTACGAGCAGTACTTC. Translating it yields CASSIRTGGYEQYF.

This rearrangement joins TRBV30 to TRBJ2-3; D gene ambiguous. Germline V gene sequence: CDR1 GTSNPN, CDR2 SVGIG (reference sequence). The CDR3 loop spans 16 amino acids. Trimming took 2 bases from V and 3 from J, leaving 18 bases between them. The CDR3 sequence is CAWSSSVARPTDTQYF. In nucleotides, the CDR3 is TGTGCCTGGAGTAGTTCTGTAGCCCGGCCGACAGATACGCAGTATTTT. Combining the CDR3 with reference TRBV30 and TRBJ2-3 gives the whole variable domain SQTIHQWPATLVQPVGSPLSLECTVEGTSNPNLYWYRQAAGRGLQLLFYSVGIGQISSEVPQNLSASRPQDRQFILSSKKLLLSDSGFYLCAWSSSVARPTDTQYFGPGTRLTVL.

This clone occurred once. The DNA of the CDR3 is TGTGCCAGCAGTCTCCGTAGAGCCAACACCGGGGAGCTGTTTTTT. Its protein is CASSLRRANTGELFF. This chain connects TRBV28 to TRBJ2-2; no reliable D call. The germline gives CDR1 MDHEN, CDR2 SYDVKM. V was cut by 5 bases and J by 2 bases, with 12 bases left in between. The CDR3 spans 15 residues.

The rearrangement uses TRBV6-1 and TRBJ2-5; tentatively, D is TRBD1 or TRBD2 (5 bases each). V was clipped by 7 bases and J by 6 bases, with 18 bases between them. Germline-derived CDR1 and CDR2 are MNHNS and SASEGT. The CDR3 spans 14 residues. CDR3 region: CASTHGAAGQTQYF. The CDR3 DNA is TGTGCCAGCACCCACGGGGCCGCGGGCCAGACCCAGTACTTC.

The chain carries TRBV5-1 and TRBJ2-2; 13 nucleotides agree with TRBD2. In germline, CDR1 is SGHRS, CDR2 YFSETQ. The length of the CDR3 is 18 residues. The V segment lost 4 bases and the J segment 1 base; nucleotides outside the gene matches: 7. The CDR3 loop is CASSPGLAGILNTGELFF. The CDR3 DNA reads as TGCGCCAGCAGCCCGGGACTAGCGGGGATTTTGAACACCGGGGAGCTGTTTTTT.

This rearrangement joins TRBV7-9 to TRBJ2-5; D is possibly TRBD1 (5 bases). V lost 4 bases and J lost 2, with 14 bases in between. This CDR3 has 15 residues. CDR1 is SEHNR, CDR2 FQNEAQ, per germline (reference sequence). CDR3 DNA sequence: TGTGCCAGCAGCTCCCCCGACAGAGAACAAGAGACCCAGTACTTC. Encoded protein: CASSSPDREQETQYF.

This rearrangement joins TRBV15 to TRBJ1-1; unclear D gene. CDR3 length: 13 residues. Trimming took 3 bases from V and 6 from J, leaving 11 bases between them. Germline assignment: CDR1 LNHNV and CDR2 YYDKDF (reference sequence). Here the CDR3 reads CATSRPWEAEAFF. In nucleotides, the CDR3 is TGTGCCACCAGCAGGCCCTGGGAGGCTGAAGCTTTCTTT. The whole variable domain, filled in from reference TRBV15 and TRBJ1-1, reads DAMVIQNPRYQVTQFGKPVTLSCSQTLNHNVMYWYQQKSSQAPKLLFHYYDKDFNNEADTPDNFQSRRPNTSFCFLDIRSPGLGDTAMYLCATSRPWEAEAFFGQGTRLTVV.

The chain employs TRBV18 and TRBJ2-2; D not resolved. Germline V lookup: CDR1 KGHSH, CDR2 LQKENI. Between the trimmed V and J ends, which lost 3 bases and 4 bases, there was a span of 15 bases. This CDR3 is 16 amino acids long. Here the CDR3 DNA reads TGTGCCAGCTCACCGTCGTCGGTACAGATCACCGGGGAGCTGTTTTTT. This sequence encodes CASSPSSVQITGELFF.

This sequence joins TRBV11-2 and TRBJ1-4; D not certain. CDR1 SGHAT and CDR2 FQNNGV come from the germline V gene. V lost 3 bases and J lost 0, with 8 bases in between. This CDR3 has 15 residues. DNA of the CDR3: TGTGCCAGCAGCTTCGACGGTGCAACTAATGAAAAACTGTTTTTT. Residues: CASSFDGATNEKLFF.

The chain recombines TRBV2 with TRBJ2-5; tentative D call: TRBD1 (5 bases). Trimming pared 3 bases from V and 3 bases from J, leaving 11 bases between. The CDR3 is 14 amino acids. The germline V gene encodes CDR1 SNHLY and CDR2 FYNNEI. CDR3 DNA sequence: TGTGCCAGCAGTGAGGGGCTACGAGAAGAGACCCAGTACTTC. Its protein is CASSEGLREETQYF.

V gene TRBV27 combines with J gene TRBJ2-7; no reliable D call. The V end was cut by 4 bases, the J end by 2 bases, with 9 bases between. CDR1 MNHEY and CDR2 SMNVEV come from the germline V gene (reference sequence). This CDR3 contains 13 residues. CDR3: CASSSTRTYEQYF. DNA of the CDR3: TGTGCCAGCAGTTCCACAAGAACCTACGAGCAGTACTTC.

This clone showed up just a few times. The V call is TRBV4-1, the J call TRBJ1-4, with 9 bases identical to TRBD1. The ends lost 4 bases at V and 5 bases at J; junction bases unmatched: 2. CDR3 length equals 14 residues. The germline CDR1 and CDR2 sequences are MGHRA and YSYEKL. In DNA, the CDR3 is TGCGCCAGCAGCCTGGGACAGGGCAATGAAAAACTGTTTTTT. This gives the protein CASSLGQGNEKLFF.

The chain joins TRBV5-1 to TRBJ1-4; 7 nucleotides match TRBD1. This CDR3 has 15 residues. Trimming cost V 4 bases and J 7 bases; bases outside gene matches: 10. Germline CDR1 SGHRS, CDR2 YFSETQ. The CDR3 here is CASSMSRGLGEKLFF. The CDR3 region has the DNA TGCGCCAGCAGCATGTCGAGGGGGCTGGGTGAAAAACTGTTTTTT.

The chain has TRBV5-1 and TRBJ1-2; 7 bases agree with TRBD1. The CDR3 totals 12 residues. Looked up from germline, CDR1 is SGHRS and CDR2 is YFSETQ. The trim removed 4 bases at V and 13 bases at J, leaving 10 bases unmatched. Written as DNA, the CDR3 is TGCGCCAGCAGCGGGGACAGTCTTAGGGGCACCTTC. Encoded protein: CASSGDSLRGTF.

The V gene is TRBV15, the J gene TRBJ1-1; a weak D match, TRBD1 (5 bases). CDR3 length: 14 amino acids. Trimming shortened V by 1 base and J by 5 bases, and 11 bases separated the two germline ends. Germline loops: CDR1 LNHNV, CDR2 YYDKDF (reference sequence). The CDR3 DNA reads TGTGCCACCAGCAGAGTGGCACGGGGGACTGAAGCTTTCTTT. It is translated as CATSRVARGTEAFF.

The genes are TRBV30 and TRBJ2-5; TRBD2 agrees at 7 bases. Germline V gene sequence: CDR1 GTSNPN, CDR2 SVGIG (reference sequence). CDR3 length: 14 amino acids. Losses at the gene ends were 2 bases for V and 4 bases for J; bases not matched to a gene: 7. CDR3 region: CAWSRKSGGETQYF. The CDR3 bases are TGTGCCTGGAGTCGAAAATCGGGGGGAGAGACCCAGTACTTC.